Shown below are 4 T cell receptor beta chains from a single sample sequenced in a study of blood T cell repertoires in COVID-19. Only in-frame clones appear in the TCRdb table, and some are missing; sequencing was by immunoSEQ multiplex PCR. This repertoire shows roughly 380,000 clones, approximately 89% found once; its top ten account for 1.3%. Material: PBMCs or T cells enriched from blood (not recorded which). The source of these receptors is a man aged 25 to 45 who had recovered from COVID-19.

The chain couples TRBV25-1 to TRBJ1-2; TRBD1 matches at 9 bases. J gave up 4 bases and V 7 bases, and 7 bases lay outside the gene matches. This CDR3 has 14 residues. The germline CDR1 and CDR2 sequences are MGHDK and SYGVNS. The CDR3 region has the DNA TGTGCCAGCACGCGGACAGGGGCGCCCTATGGCTACACCTTC. Protein: CASTRTGAPYGYTF.

The rearrangement links TRBV9 to TRBJ2-1; TRBD2 matches at 7 bases. Germline-derived CDR1 and CDR2 are SGDLS and YYNGEE. This CDR3 has 21 amino acids. The V segment lost 4 bases and the J segment 0 bases; nucleotides outside the gene matches: 22. The CDR3 loop reads CASSNPKGLGRIGSSYNEQFF. In DNA, the CDR3 is TGTGCCAGCAGCAATCCTAAAGGACTAGGAAGGATAGGAAGCTCCTACAATGAGCAGTTCTTC.

The V and J genes are TRBV5-1 and TRBJ2-3; 8 bases fit TRBD1. Losses at the gene ends were 0 bases for V and 4 bases for J; bases not matched to a gene: 4. Germline V CDR1 and CDR2: SGHRS, YFSETQ. CDR3 length equals 15 residues. Written as DNA, the CDR3 is TGCGCCAGCAGCTTGGGACAGGGGATGGCAGATACGCAGTATTTT. Encoded protein: CASSLGQGMADTQYF.

This clone was seen just once. V usage is TRBV5-5 and J usage is TRBJ1-2, with TRBD1 matching over 9 bases. Per germline, CDR1 SGHKS and CDR2 YYEKEE (reference sequence). The CDR3 consists of 15 residues. The V segment lost 3 bases and the J segment 7 bases; nucleotides outside the gene matches: 10. The CDR3 DNA is TGTGCCAGCAGCTCGTCACAGGGGGCTGTTGGTGGCTACACCTTC. Translating gives CASSSSQGAVGGYTF.